Below are 6 T cell receptor beta chains sequenced from a single sample in a study of radiotherapy plus CTLA-4 blockade in lung cancer. The assay was immunoSEQ multiplex PCR, and TCRdb's table has in-frame clones only and misses some. The profile covers under 65,000 clones, with roughly 83% appearing a single time and about 8.5% taken by the ten largest. The specimen was peripheral blood, collected from a patient treated with radiotherapy plus ipilimumab. Source of these receptors: a human donor with non-small cell lung cancer who had a complete response to radiotherapy plus ipilimumab.

This chain links TRBV7-2 with TRBJ1-3, with TRBD1 as a possible D gene (6 bases). V gave up 1 base and J gave up 0 bases, with 13 bases separating them. Germline loops: CDR1 SGHTA, CDR2 FQGNSA. The CDR3 is 17 residues long. The CDR3 region has the DNA TGTGCCAGCAGCTTAGAGACAGGCCTGGGCTCTGGAAACACCATATATTTT. This encodes CASSLETGLGSGNTIYF.

This clone appeared once. The V gene is TRBV4-3, the J gene TRBJ2-1, with 7 positions matching TRBD1. Trimming cost V 4 bases and J 1 base; bases outside gene matches: 4. The length of the CDR3 is 15 residues. Germline values: CDR1 LGHNA, CDR2 YSLEER. The DNA of the CDR3 is TGCGCCAGCAGCCTCCGGGACAGTTCCTACAATGAGCAGTTCTTC. Amino acid sequence: CASSLRDSSYNEQFF.

This chain connects TRBV27 to TRBJ2-2; TRBD1 might be the D (6 bases). CDR3 length equals 15 residues. Trimming removed 7 bases at V and 6 bases at J, with 18 bases between. Germline loops: CDR1 MNHEY, CDR2 SMNVEV (reference sequence). The CDR3 here is CASTLHRASPGELFF. As DNA, the CDR3 is TGTGCCAGCACCCTTCACAGGGCTTCTCCCGGGGAGCTGTTTTTT.

The chain combines TRBV7-8 with TRBJ1-1; D unclear. This CDR3 region has 13 residues. V lost 1 base and J 6 bases, leaving 9 bases between the germline ends. CDR1 SGHVS and CDR2 FQNEAQ come from the germline V gene. The chain's CDR3 is CASSLVVRAEAFF. The CDR3 DNA is TGTGCCAGCAGCTTAGTTGTTAGAGCTGAAGCTTTCTTT.

This clone was seen only a few times. The CDR3 DNA sequence: TGCAGCGTTGAAACCTCCACAGGGAAGAGCGAGCAGTACTTC. Its protein is CSVETSTGKSEQYF. This chain links TRBV29-1 with TRBJ2-5, with D possibly matching TRBD1 (6 bases). Near its end, the DNA agrees better with TRBJ2-7, so the J call may be wrong. The germline V gene encodes CDR1 SQVTM and CDR2 ANQGSEA. The CDR3 loop spans 14 amino acids.

This clone was seen a few times. DNA of the CDR3: TGTGCCAGCAGATTCACAGGGAACACTGAAGCTTTCTTT. Translating gives CASRFTGNTEAFF. V gene TRBV7-2 combines with J gene TRBJ1-1; tentatively, D is TRBD1 (5 bases). V was clipped by 6 bases and J by 1 base, with 9 bases between them. Germline V gene sequence: CDR1 SGHTA, CDR2 FQGNSA. This CDR3 contains 13 residues.